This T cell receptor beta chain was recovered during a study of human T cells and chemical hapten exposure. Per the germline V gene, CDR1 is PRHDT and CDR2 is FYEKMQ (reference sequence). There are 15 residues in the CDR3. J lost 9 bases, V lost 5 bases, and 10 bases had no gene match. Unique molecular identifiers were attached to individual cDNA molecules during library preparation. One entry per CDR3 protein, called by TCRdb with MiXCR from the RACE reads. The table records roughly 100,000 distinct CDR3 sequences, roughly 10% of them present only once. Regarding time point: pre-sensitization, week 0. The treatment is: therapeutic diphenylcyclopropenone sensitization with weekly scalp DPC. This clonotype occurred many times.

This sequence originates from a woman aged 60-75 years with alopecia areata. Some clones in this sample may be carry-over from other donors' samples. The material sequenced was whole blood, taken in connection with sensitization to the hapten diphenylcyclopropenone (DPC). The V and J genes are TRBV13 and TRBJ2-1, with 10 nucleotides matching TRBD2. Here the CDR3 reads CASSPLSGGRGEQFF. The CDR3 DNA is TGTGCCAGCAGCCCCCTTAGCGGGGGGCGAGGTGAGCAGTTCTTC.